The 13 T cell receptor beta chains listed next were all sequenced from one sample in a study of cytomegalovirus exposure and HLA in healthy donors. The PCR was carried out with 60 Vbeta primers and 13 Jbeta primers. TCRdb keeps only in-frame clones here, not all; method: immunoSEQ multiplex PCR. The sample has 170,000 or so clones, 84% seen once. The sample comprised PBMCs. Source of these receptors: a man younger than 35 in good health and CMV-seronegative.

The chain employs TRBV7-9 and TRBJ1-3; D might be TRBD1 (6 bases). The V gene lost 5 bases and the J gene lost 0 bases, with 14 bases spanning the gap. Per germline, CDR1 SEHNR and CDR2 FQNEAQ (reference sequence). The CDR3 extends over 16 amino acids. This CDR3 is CASSPTGITSGNTIYF. As DNA, the CDR3 is TGTGCCAGCAGCCCAACAGGGATTACCTCTGGAAACACCATATATTTT.

The chain recombines TRBV4-1 with TRBJ2-2; 13 bases align to TRBD2. This CDR3 spans 19 amino acids. Trimming removed 0 bases from V and 3 bases from J; junction bases left unmatched: 7. Germline CDR1 is MGHRA and CDR2 is YSYEKL. DNA for the CDR3: TGCGCCAGCAGCCAAGATATGACTAGCGGGGGGCCTCACACCGGGGAGCTGTTTTTT. Protein sequence: CASSQDMTSGGPHTGELFF.

This clone was seen only once. The J gene is TRBJ2-1, the V gene TRBV4-1; 14 nucleotides line up with TRBD2. Germline assignment: CDR1 MGHRA and CDR2 YSYEKL. The trim removed 1 base at V and 8 bases at J, leaving 1 base unmatched. The length of the CDR3 is 15 residues. DNA of the CDR3: TGCGCCAGCAGCCAAGTGGGACTAGCGGGGGATGAGCAGTTCTTC. Its protein product is CASSQVGLAGDEQFF.

About this clone itself: Other DNA variants within this sample encode the same CDR3. The chain carries TRBV6-5 and TRBJ1-2, with no clear D. The CDR3 runs 13 residues. Germline CDR1 MNHEY, CDR2 SVGAGI. Trimming removed 2 bases at V and 3 bases at J, with 7 bases between. The CDR3 DNA reads as TGTGCCAGCAGTTACGGGAGGGACTATGGCTACACCTTC. Its protein product is CASSYGRDYGYTF.

The rearrangement uses TRBV7-9 and TRBJ2-7; D is undetermined. From germline, CDR1 is SEHNR and CDR2 FQNEAQ (reference sequence). Trimming removed 1 base at V and 0 bases at J, with 10 bases between. This CDR3 comprises 15 residues. The CDR3 region is CASSLGPDNSYEQYF. CDR3 DNA sequence: TGTGCCAGCAGCTTAGGCCCAGACAACTCCTACGAGCAGTACTTC.

The V gene is TRBV5-1, the J gene TRBJ1-3, with 11 bases lining up with TRBD1. V was pared by 6 bases and J by 4 bases, with 6 bases of the junction left unmatched. Germline loops: CDR1 SGHRS, CDR2 YFSETQ. CDR3 length equals 15 residues. The CDR3 is CASMKDRGQGNTIYF. The CDR3 DNA follows: TGCGCCAGCATGAAGGACAGGGGGCAGGGAAACACCATATATTTT.

In this sample, this clone turned up once. V is TRBV2 and J is TRBJ2-5; perhaps TRBD1 as D (5 bases). Trimming removed 3 bases at V and 3 bases at J, with 17 bases between. The CDR3 is made up of 16 amino acids. CDR1 is SNHLY, CDR2 FYNNEI, per germline. The CDR3 coding sequence is TGTGCCAGCAGTGAGAAATGGGGCAGGGCAAAAGAGACCCAGTACTTC. It translates to CASSEKWGRAKETQYF. The full variable domain, in which reference TRBV2 and TRBJ2-5 provide the parts outside the CDR3, is EPEVTQTPSHQVTQMGQEVILRCVPISNHLYFYWYRQILGQKVEFLVSFYNNEISEKSEIFDDQFSVERPDGSNFTLKIRSTKLEDSAMYFCASSEKWGRAKETQYFGPGTRLLVL.

The chain uses TRBV11-3 and TRBJ2-1; the match to TRBD2 covers 8 bases. Germline lookup yields CDR1 SGHNT and CDR2 YENEEA. With V trimmed by 10 bases and J by 8 bases, 10 bases remained unmatched. This CDR3 is 13 amino acids long. CDR3 in DNA: TGTGCCACCTCGGGGGGGTCTGAGCATGAGCAGTTCTTC. This translates into CATSGGSEHEQFF.

The chain has TRBV13 and TRBJ2-3, with a possible D match to TRBD1 (6 bases). The CDR3 spans 17 residues. Trimming left V 5 bases short and J 2 bases short, with 20 bases between. The V gene's germline CDR1 is PRHDT and CDR2 FYEKMQ (reference sequence). CDR3 region: CASSLRFPTGSTDTQYF. The CDR3 DNA is TGTGCCAGCAGCCTTCGTTTTCCGACAGGATCCACAGATACGCAGTATTTT.

The chain recombines TRBV4-3 with TRBJ1-1; possible D gene TRBD1, 5 bases. V dropped 5 bases and J dropped 5 bases, with 24 bases sitting between them. CDR1 is LGHNA, CDR2 YSLEER, per germline. This CDR3 contains 17 residues. The CDR3 nucleotides read TGCGCCAGCAGCTCTAGGGGATGGACGGGGCGGGATACTGAAGCTTTCTTT. It translates to CASSSRGWTGRDTEAFF.

The chain has TRBV7-9 and TRBJ2-7, with a weak D call TRBD1 (5 bases). The germline V gene encodes CDR1 SEHNR and CDR2 FQNEAQ (reference sequence). This CDR3 has 14 residues. Deletions cut 7 bases from V and 4 bases from J, with 17 bases between. Written as DNA, the CDR3 is TGTGCCAGCACCAAAGAACAGGCCCCGTACGAGCAGTACTTC. Translating it yields CASTKEQAPYEQYF.

V usage is TRBV5-4 and J usage is TRBJ2-3; TRBD2 is a possible D gene (6 bases). The germline gives CDR1 SGHNT, CDR2 YYREEE (reference sequence). V was shortened by 6 bases and J by 3 bases, with 11 bases between the two germline ends. This CDR3 region has 13 residues. The CDR3 nucleotides are TGTGCCAGCAACCGGAGGGGAACAGATACGCAGTATTTT. Translated, it gives CASNRRGTDTQYF.

This clone was counted between two and nine times. The rearrangement links TRBV7-9 to TRBJ2-1; D may be TRBD2 (5 bases). The V gene lost 0 bases and the J gene lost 4 bases, with 13 bases spanning the gap. The germline V gene encodes CDR1 SEHNR and CDR2 FQNEAQ (reference sequence). The CDR3 runs to 16 residues. CDR3 nucleotide sequence: TGTGCCAGCAGCTTAGCCGGAGCTAGCTATTACAATGAGCAGTTCTTC. It is translated as CASSLAGASYYNEQFF.